This is a list of T cell receptor beta chains from one sample in a study of T cell responses to AZD1222 COVID-19 vaccine. Profiling relied on immunoSEQ multiplex PCR, and the TCRdb table lists in-frame clones only, not all of them. This table has 150,000 or so clones, approximately 86% appearing once. This specimen consisted of peripheral blood, obtained after recovery from COVID-19. These receptor sequences come from an adult who had recovered from COVID-19. CDR3s include the opening cysteine and the closing phenylalanine or tryptophan. D genes are given only for firm matches. Where a row states a size, it is once, few, many or the class of an expanded clone; other rows omit it.

CDR3aa | CDR3nt | v_gene | len | d_gene | j_gene | abundance
CASSLGQTDTQYF | TGTGCCAGCAGTTTGGGACAGACAGATACGCAGTATTTT | TRBV6-6 | 13 | TRBD1 | TRBJ2-3 | -
CASSQQGRDTQYF | TGTGCCAGCAGCCAACAGGGGAGAGATACGCAGTATTTT | TRBV12-3/TRBV12-4 | 13 | TRBD1 | TRBJ2-3 | once
CASSFQGTSGAFSTDTQYF | TGTGCCAGCAGCTTCCAGGGAACTAGCGGAGCTTTCAGCACAGATACGCAGTATTTT | TRBV5-6 | 19 | TRBD2 | TRBJ2-3 | -
CASSLAQGGNEQFF | TGTGCCAGCAGTTTAGCTCAGGGTGGGAATGAGCAGTTCTTC | TRBV28 | 14 | - | TRBJ2-1 | -
CASSSSRKSYTYEQYF | TGTGCCAGCAGTTCTAGTCGCAAATCTTACACCTACGAGCAGTACTTC | TRBV28 | 16 | - | TRBJ2-7 | -
CASSFFRSQGNQPQHF | TGTGCCAGCAGCTTTTTCCGGAGTCAAGGGAATCAGCCCCAGCATTTT | TRBV7-3 | 16 | - | TRBJ1-5 | -
CASSWDREWKTGYTF | TGCGCCAGCAGCTGGGACAGGGAGTGGAAAACTGGCTACACCTTC | TRBV5-1 | 15 | TRBD1 | TRBJ1-2 | -
CASSDQAAGAQTQYF | TGTGCCAGCAGTGACCAGGCCGCGGGGGCGCAGACCCAGTACTTC | TRBV2 | 15 | - | TRBJ2-5 | -
CASSSGPTRRAFF | TGTGCCAGCAGCTCCGGCCCCACGAGGCGAGCTTTCTTT | TRBV7-2 | 13 | - | TRBJ1-1 | -
CASSLGGTSGTYEQYF | TGTGCCAGCAGTTTAGGAGGGACTAGCGGAACCTACGAGCAGTACTTC | TRBV28 | 16 | TRBD2 | TRBJ2-7 | once
CASSPRLAGVWTDTQYF | TGTGCCAGCAGCCCTCGCCTTGCGGGAGTATGGACAGATACGCAGTATTTT | TRBV3-1/TRBV3-2 | 17 | TRBD2 | TRBJ2-3 | -
CASSTIDRGSGELFF | TGTGCCAGCAGCACCATAGACAGGGGGTCCGGGGAGCTGTTTTTT | TRBV11-3 | 15 | TRBD1 | TRBJ2-2 | once
CASSYSGGDYGYTF | TGTGCCAGCAGTTATTCCGGGGGCGACTATGGCTACACCTTC | TRBV28 | 14 | - | TRBJ1-2 | -
CASSLLGLAVQETQYF | TGTGCCAGCAGCTTACTTGGACTAGCAGTACAAGAGACCCAGTACTTC | TRBV7-2 | 16 | TRBD2 | TRBJ2-5 | -
CASSLQGEGSGANVLTF | TGTGCCAGCAGCTTACAGGGCGAGGGCTCTGGGGCCAACGTCCTGACTTTC | TRBV7-3 | 17 | - | TRBJ2-6 | -
CASSHPEQAYEQYF | TGTGCCAGCAGCCACCCGGAGCAGGCCTACGAGCAGTACTTC | TRBV5-6 | 14 | - | TRBJ2-7 | -